This TCR beta chain was captured in a study of OX40 agonist ivuxolimab in advanced cancers. The wider study: As their treatment, patients were administered ivuxolimab, an agonistic anti-OX40 (CD134) antibody. Anti-PD-1, anti-PD-L1 or anti-CTLA-4 therapy given earlier was allowed, and approximately 40% had some. Partial response was recorded in three patients: one hepatocellular carcinoma and two cutaneous melanoma cases.

Some clones are missing from TCRdb's copy, which holds only in-frame ones; the method was immunoSEQ multiplex PCR. The sample records some 80,000 clones, approximately 84% being singletons. Trimming shortened V by 4 bases and J by 4 bases, and 11 bases separated the two germline ends. The V gene's germline CDR1 is SNHLY and CDR2 FYNNEI. This CDR3 has 14 residues. The receptor's source is an adult with an advanced solid tumor such as melanoma, head and neck, liver or kidney cancer. The chain uses TRBV2 and TRBJ1-5; D remains ambiguous. Source: CD4+ or CD8+ T cells sorted from blood, taken in a trial of the OX40 agonist ivuxolimab. CDR3 bases: TGTGCCAGCAGTGTCGGACCCGCGAATCAGCCCCAGCATTTT. This gives the protein CASSVGPANQPQHF.